Listed here is a single TCR beta chain. Its cognate antigen is unknown. Using a J-beta primer mix together with a sample-barcoded 5' primer, a second PCR was run for roughly 6 to 11 cycles. In TCRdb, the 5' RACE reads were re-called with MiXCR into one record per CDR3 protein. The sample holds around 2 million distinct CDR3 sequences; about two fifths are singletons and the top ten take about 23%. The data derive from a study of blood T cells in healthy people across ages. Turning to the study itself: T cells yielded about one barcoded beta molecule per two cells through template switching. Overall study findings and caveats: Samples with more naive T cells showed higher observed beta diversity.

Germline loops: CDR1 SQVTM, CDR2 ANQGSEA. This CDR3 has 11 residues. V lost 4 bases to trimming and J lost 8 bases, with 9 bases between them. The sequencing input was blood. This TCR was recovered from a human donor in good health. V and J are TRBV29-1 and TRBJ2-1; D not resolved. The CDR3 reads CSVVAVDEQFF. The CDR3 bases are TGCAGCGTTGTTGCCGTAGATGAGCAGTTCTTC.